This is a list of T cell receptor beta chains from one sample in a study of T cells in Graves' hyperthyroidism and ophthalmopathy. Each CDR3 protein gets one entry after TCRdb re-called the multiplex PCR reads with MiXCR. This sample carries under 550,000 distinct CDR3 sequences, roughly an eighth of them seen once, and the ten largest clones take roughly 4.8%. The sample taken for sequencing was blood. The receptors here all came from a woman aged 18-35 years with Graves' hyperthyroidism. The CDR3 runs from the conserved cysteine through the conserved F or W. Fields, in order: V gene, D gene, clone size, J gene, CDR3 DNA, CDR3 protein. The D gene is left open where the match is weak. Clone size is given for some rows only: seen once, a few or many times, or a class if the clone is expanded.

TRBV3-1	NA	few	TRBJ2-6	TGTGCCAGCAGCCACGGGGTGGCCGGGGCCAACGTCCTGACTTTC	CASSHGVAGANVLTF
TRBV14	TRBD1	many	TRBJ1-5	TGTGCCAGCAGCCAGATCCGGGACAGGTCTGCTAATAGCAATCAGCCCCAGCATTTT	CASSQIRDRSANSNQPQHF
TRBV5-1	TRBD2	NA	TRBJ2-1	TGCGCCAGCAGTTGGGGAGGGACTAGCGGTAATGAGCAGTTCTTC	CASSWGGTSGNEQFF
TRBV30	TRBD1	many	TRBJ2-7	TGTGCCGGGGTCCGACAGGGGTACGAGCAGTACTTC	CAGVRQGYEQYF
TRBV12-3/TRBV12-4	NA	NA	TRBJ1-4	TGTGCCAGCAGTCCCATGTGGGGGGACGCCGACCGGGCAACTAATGAAAAACTGTTTTTT	CASSPMWGDADRATNEKLFF
TRBV7-2	NA	many	TRBJ2-1	TGTGCCAGCAGCTTAGCGCGGGACCGCGGGCAGTTCTTC	CASSLARDRGQFF
TRBV6-5	NA	NA	TRBJ1-4	TGTGCCAGCAGTTACTCGTCCGCCGCGGGGGAAAAACTGTTTTTT	CASSYSSAAGEKLFF
TRBV30	NA	NA	TRBJ1-1	TGTGCCTGTATATTTAGAGGCACTGAAGCTTTCTTT	CACIFRGTEAFF
TRBV6-1	NA	few	TRBJ1-2	TGTGCCAGCAGTGAATCATTGAGGGGACAACCTGCGAAGGGCTACACCTTC	CASSESLRGQPAKGYTF
TRBV10-3	NA	many	TRBJ2-7	TGTGCCATCCTGGGCCCGGGGTTGAGGGAGCAGTACTTC	CAILGPGLREQYF
TRBV27	TRBD1	many	TRBJ2-7	TGTGCCAGCAGTCTTCCCACAGGGGCTGGTTCGTACGAGCAGTACTTC	CASSLPTGAGSYEQYF
TRBV6-2/TRBV6-3	NA	many	TRBJ2-5	TGTGCCAGCAGAAGAACGGGAGTGGAGACCCAGTACTTC	CASRRTGVETQYF
TRBV12-3/TRBV12-4	NA	few	TRBJ1-1	TGTGCCAGCATAACGGTGTTGGGGCGGAGGGGTACAAGGGCGAACACTGAAGCTCTCTTT	CASITVLGRRGTRANTEALF
TRBV3-1	NA	many	TRBJ2-7	TGTGCCAGCAGCCAAGAGTTGGGGACTCTCATCCCCGAGCAGTACTTC	CASSQELGTLIPEQYF
TRBV6-4	NA	few	TRBJ2-2	TGTGCCAGCCTCACCGGGGAGCTGTTTTTT	CASLTGELFF
TRBV6-1	NA	few	TRBJ1-2	TGTGCCAGCGGTTTATTTGGGGTCTCCCACTATGGCTACACCTTC	CASGLFGVSHYGYTF
TRBV11-2	NA	many	TRBJ1-2	TGTGCCAGCAGCGCCTTGCGAGCGGGGTATGGCTACACCTTC	CASSALRAGYGYTF
TRBV12-3/TRBV12-4	NA	many	TRBJ2-1	TGTGCCAGCAGTTTAAGTAGCGAGCAGTTCTTC	CASSLSSEQFF
TRBV11-2	NA	many	TRBJ1-5	TGTGCCAGCAGCTTAGAGGGCAGTACCCAACAGCCCCAGCATTTT	CASSLEGSTQQPQHF
TRBV20-1	NA	NA	TRBJ1-2	TGCAGTGCTGTCACCCAGGCATTTTATGGCTACACCTTC	CSAVTQAFYGYTF
TRBV7-9	TRBD2	many	TRBJ2-1	TGTGCCAGCAGCCTAGCCGGGACTAGCGGGAACAATGAGCAGTTCTTC	CASSLAGTSGNNEQFF
TRBV9	TRBD2	many	TRBJ2-1	TGTGCCAGCAGCGTTAGAGGACTAGCGGGAGACAATGAGCAGTTCTTC	CASSVRGLAGDNEQFF
TRBV6-1	NA	NA	TRBJ2-7	TGTGCCAGCAGTGAAGTGGGCCGTTCCTACGAGCAGTACTTC	CASSEVGRSYEQYF
TRBV4-1	NA	NA	TRBJ2-7	TGCGCCAGCAGCCAAGCAGGGCTGCAGTACTTC	CASSQAGLQYF
TRBV2	NA	many	TRBJ1-2	TGTGCCAGCAGCGCTCAAGTGGGGCAGCAAAACTATGGCTACACCTTC	CASSAQVGQQNYGYTF
TRBV6-1	NA	many	TRBJ1-6	TGTGCCAGCAGTGAAAAGGGGAGAGGAAATTCACCCCTCCACTTT	CASSEKGRGNSPLHF
TRBV6-1	NA	few	TRBJ1-1	TGTGCCAGCAGTCCCTGGACTGAAGCTTTCTTT	CASSPWTEAFF
TRBV10-3	NA	NA	TRBJ1-2	TGTGCCATCAGTGAGGGGCTTGACTATGGCTACACCTTC	CAISEGLDYGYTF
TRBV3-1	TRBD2	few	TRBJ2-3	TGTGCCAGCAGCCGATACCCACTAGCGGGAAGCACAGATGCGCAGTATTTT	CASSRYPLAGSTDAQYF
TRBV30	NA	many	TRBJ2-3	TGTGCCTGGCGGCCCCTGTGGCAGGGGATGGGCACAGATACGCAGTATTTT	CAWRPLWQGMGTDTQYF
TRBV20-1	TRBD2	few	TRBJ2-3	TGCAGTGCTATTACCGGGACTAGCAAGACCACAGGTACGCAGTATTTT	CSAITGTSKTTGTQYF
TRBV5-8	NA	NA	TRBJ1-4	TGTGCCAGCAGCTGGGGTTCCTCAACTAATGAAAAACTGTTTTTT	CASSWGSSTNEKLFF
TRBV7-9	TRBD1	NA	TRBJ2-3	TGTGCCAGCAGCTTAGGATCCATTGACAGGGATAGTGAAGATACGCAGTATTTT	CASSLGSIDRDSEDTQYF
TRBV3-1	NA	NA	TRBJ2-1	TGTGCCAGCAGGAGAACGCCTTACAATGAGCAGTTCTTC	CASRRTPYNEQFF
TRBV10-2	NA	many	TRBJ2-7	TGCGCCAGCAGTGAGTCCGCTACAGTGACCTACGAGCAGTACTTC	CASSESATVTYEQYF
TRBV10-2	NA	few	TRBJ1-3	TGCGCCAGCCGGAACGGACAGTCCTCTGGAAACACCATATATTTT	CASRNGQSSGNTIYF
TRBV5-1	TRBD2	many	TRBJ2-7	TGCGCCAGCAGCCGGGGGGTGGATTTGACTGGCTACGAGCAGTACTTC	CASSRGVDLTGYEQYF
TRBV6-1	NA	NA	TRBJ2-1	TGTGCCAGCAGTGAGATCGCTAACTCCTACAATGAGCAGTTCTTC	CASSEIANSYNEQFF
TRBV30	NA	many	TRBJ2-5	TGTGCCTGGGCAGGGTCTGGCCAAGAGACCCAGTACTTC	CAWAGSGQETQYF
TRBV24-1	TRBD2	few	TRBJ2-5	TGTGCCACCAGTGTTCTAGCGGGGAAGACCCAGTACTTC	CATSVLAGKTQYF
TRBV11-2	NA	NA	TRBJ2-3	TGTGCCAGCAGCTTAGTCGGGACCACCACAGATACGCAGTATTTT	CASSLVGTTTDTQYF
TRBV9	TRBD1	few	TRBJ2-1	TGTGCCAGCAGCGTAGAGACAGGGACATACAATGAGCAGTTCTTC	CASSVETGTYNEQFF
TRBV6-2/TRBV6-3	NA	many	TRBJ2-1	TGTGCCAGCAGTCAGGGCGAACTTATTGAGCAGTTCTTC	CASSQGELIEQFF
TRBV19	NA	NA	TRBJ1-5	TGTGCCAGTAGTATATCAGAATATAGCAATCAGCCCCAGCATTTT	CASSISEYSNQPQHF
TRBV11-2	NA	many	TRBJ1-1	TGTGCCAGCAGTGTTACTAGGGGCCTGGGTGGCACTGAAGCTTTCTTT	CASSVTRGLGGTEAFF
TRBV11-2	NA	NA	TRBJ2-7	NA	CASSFYICSAHAGGNEQYF
TRBV30	TRBD2	many	TRBJ2-5	TGTGCCTGGCAGAGAGGGACTAGCACAGAACAAGAGACCCAGTACTTC	CAWQRGTSTEQETQYF
TRBV29-1	TRBD1	few	TRBJ1-1	TGCAGCGTCGGGACAGGGGGCACTGAAGCTTTCTTT	CSVGTGGTEAFF
TRBV20-1	TRBD2	NA	TRBJ2-1	TGCAGTGCTGTCACGGCGGGGGGCTTTAGTAGTGAGCAGTTCTTC	CSAVTAGGFSSEQFF
TRBV28	NA	NA	TRBJ1-3	TGTGCCAGCAGTTTCGGGGGGGTGACTGGAAACACCATATATTTT	CASSFGGVTGNTIYF
TRBV7-3	NA	many	TRBJ2-1	TGTGCCAGCAGCTTAACGCCCCTCCCCCCTGGGGACAATGAGCAGTTCTTC	CASSLTPLPPGDNEQFF
TRBV28	NA	many	TRBJ2-6	TGTGCCAGCAGCATACAGGGTTCTGGGGCCAACGTCCTGACTTTC	CASSIQGSGANVLTF
TRBV3-1	TRBD2	few	TRBJ2-3	TGTGCCAGCAGCCAAGGACTAGCGGGAGCTACGCAGTATTTT	CASSQGLAGATQYF
TRBV2	NA	many	TRBJ2-5	TGTGCCAGCAGTGAAGCACGCGCGCCCCAAGAGACCCAGTACTTC	CASSEARAPQETQYF
TRBV28	NA	many	TRBJ1-4	TGTGCCAGCAGGGGTGGGGATGAAAAACTGTTTTTT	CASRGGDEKLFF